Shown below are 27 T cell receptor beta chains from a single sample sequenced in a study of blood T cell repertoires in COVID-19. TCRdb's table, derived via immunoSEQ multiplex PCR, lists solely in-frame clones and lacks some. Of around 70,000 clones listed, roughly 84% are singletons. Sequencing used peripheral blood. Source of these receptors: a woman of 80 years or more with active or convalescent COVID-19.

CDR3 nucleotides: TGTGCCAGCAGCTCACGGGGACAGTATGATTCACCCCTCCACTTT. Its protein product is CASSSRGQYDSPLHF. The chain recombines TRBV5-6 with TRBJ1-6, with TRBD1 matching 7 bases. The CDR3 runs to 15 residues. V was clipped by 3 bases and J by 8 bases; unmatched bases: 8. Per the germline V gene, CDR1 is SGHDT and CDR2 is YYEEEE.

This chain joins TRBV7-9 and TRBJ2-2, with D maybe TRBD2 (6 bases). Trimming took 8 bases from V and 4 from J, leaving 14 bases between them. The CDR3 extends over 14 amino acids. From germline, CDR1 is SEHNR and CDR2 FQNEAQ (reference sequence). The CDR3 spells CASAGGMSTGELFF. In DNA form, the CDR3 reads TGTGCCAGCGCAGGCGGGATGAGCACCGGGGAGCTGTTTTTT.

V is TRBV3-1 (or the pseudogene TRBV3-2) and J is TRBJ1-3; D gene uncertain. The ends were cut back, 3 bases at V and 1 base at J, with 7 bases in the middle. There are 14 residues in the CDR3. Germline CDR1 is LGHDT and CDR2 is YNNKEL (reference sequence). This CDR3 reads CASSHEGSGNTIYF. The CDR3 DNA reads as TGTGCCAGCAGCCACGAGGGTTCTGGAAACACCATATATTTT.

This clone has just one count. This chain uses TRBV6-2 or TRBV6-3 with TRBJ1-3; TRBD1 matches at 7 bases. This CDR3 has 14 amino acids. Germline CDR1 reads MNHEY; CDR2 reads SVGEGT. The ends lost 1 base at V and 7 bases at J; junction bases unmatched: 4. The chain's CDR3 is CASSYWDSRNTIYF. The DNA of the CDR3 is TGTGCCAGCAGTTACTGGGACAGCCGGAACACCATATATTTT.

The chain links TRBV4-1 to TRBJ2-7; 11 bases line up with TRBD1. Germline CDR1 MGHRA, CDR2 YSYEKL. With V trimmed by 5 bases and J by 4 bases, 4 bases remained unmatched. This CDR3 is built from 14 residues. Here the CDR3 DNA reads TGCGCCAGCAGCTCAGGGACAGGGGGTTACGAGCAGTACTTC. It codes for CASSSGTGGYEQYF.

This chain joins TRBV19 and TRBJ1-2; D not resolved. V was trimmed by 3 bases and J by 8 bases, leaving 22 bases between them. The CDR3 has 16 amino acids. Germline V lookup: CDR1 LNHDA, CDR2 SQIVND (reference sequence). CDR3 in DNA: TGTGCCAGTAGTATGGGCCTCGGAGGGAGGAGGCGAGGCTACACCTTC. It is translated as CASSMGLGGRRRGYTF.

This chain links TRBV7-3 with TRBJ2-5; possible D gene TRBD1, 6 bases. This CDR3 has 13 residues. Trimming stripped 5 bases from V and 4 bases from J, with 11 bases between. Germline CDR1 and CDR2: SGHTA and FQGTGA. The CDR3 DNA is TGTGCCAGCAGCCCGACAGGTCGAGAGACCCAGTACTTC. This sequence encodes CASSPTGRETQYF.

This clone was observed a handful of times. The J gene is TRBJ1-1, the V gene TRBV19; TRBD1 agrees at 9 bases. The CDR3 extends over 14 amino acids. Trimming at V came to 10 bases and at J to 4 bases, leaving 10 bases not matched to a gene. CDR1 LNHDA and CDR2 SQIVND come from the germline V gene (reference sequence). DNA for the CDR3: TGTGCCACTAAGCACCGGGACAGGGCCACTGAAGCTTTCTTT. Residues: CATKHRDRATEAFF. Filled out from reference TRBV19 and TRBJ1-1, the complete variable domain reads DGGITQSPKYLFRKEGQNVTLSCEQNLNHDAMYWYRQDPGQGLRLIYYSQIVNDFQKGDIAEGYSVSREKKESFPLTVTSAQKNPTAFYLCATKHRDRATEAFFGQGTRLTVV.

The chain uses TRBV3-1 (or the pseudogene TRBV3-2) and TRBJ2-3; D not resolved. This CDR3 region has 18 residues. The V and J ends lost 4 bases and 0 bases respectively, with 20 bases between them. CDR1 LGHDT and CDR2 YNNKEL come from the germline V gene (reference sequence). The chain's CDR3 is CASSLTCLTQLSTDTQYF. CDR3 coding DNA: TGTGCCAGCAGCCTCACTTGCCTGACACAACTTAGCACAGATACGCAGTATTTT.

V usage is TRBV3-1 (or the pseudogene TRBV3-2) and J usage is TRBJ2-2, with 13 nucleotides matching TRBD2. V shed 6 bases and J 1 base; nucleotides not matched to a gene: 2. Germline V gene sequence: CDR1 LGHDT, CDR2 YNNKEL (reference sequence). The CDR3 consists of 16 residues. CDR3 nucleotide sequence: TGTGCCAGCAGACGGACTAGCGGGGGGAACACCGGGGAGCTGTTTTTT. It is translated as CASRRTSGGNTGELFF.

This sequence joins TRBV6-6 and TRBJ2-3; 7 positions match TRBD2. The CDR3 sequence is 15 residues long. Germline V gives CDR1 MNHNY, CDR2 SVGAGI (reference sequence). V lost 2 bases and J lost 2; bases outside the gene matches: 4. The CDR3 nucleotides read TGTGCCAGCAGTTACCAGCGGGGAGACACAGATACGCAGTATTTT. Translation gives CASSYQRGDTDTQYF.

The V and J genes are TRBV6-2 or TRBV6-3 and TRBJ1-1, with 7 bases aligning to TRBD1. Trimming cost V 5 bases and J 4 bases; bases outside gene matches: 7. Germline CDR1 MNHEY, CDR2 SVGEGT. CDR3 size: 14 residues. This CDR3 is CASSRQGGGTEAFF. The CDR3 region has the DNA TGTGCCAGCAGTAGACAGGGAGGAGGCACTGAAGCTTTCTTT.

V and J are TRBV4-2 and TRBJ1-2; 8 positions match TRBD1. The CDR3 totals 15 residues. Germline trimming cut 3 bases from V and 8 bases from J; bases unmatched to any gene: 11. Germline V gene sequence: CDR1 LGHNA, CDR2 YNFKEQ. As DNA, the CDR3 is TGTGCCAGCAGCCAGTTGGGGGCAGGGGGCTGGGGCTACACCTTC. Protein: CASSQLGAGGWGYTF.

The chain recombines TRBV24-1 with TRBJ2-6; D gene uncertain. The V end lost 11 bases, the J end lost 0 bases, and 7 bases lay between the germline ends. The V gene's germline CDR1 is KGHDR and CDR2 SFDVKD. The CDR3 totals 13 residues. In DNA, the CDR3 is TGTGCCATCGGAGACTCTGGGGCCAACGTCCTGACTTTC. It specifies CAIGDSGANVLTF.

With respect to this clone: Other DNA sequences in this specimen translate into the identical CDR3. V is TRBV18 and J is TRBJ2-3; 9 bases line up with TRBD2. Trimming took 2 bases from V and 5 from J; bases not matched to a gene: 2. The germline gives CDR1 KGHSH, CDR2 LQKENI. The CDR3 totals 14 residues. The CDR3 coding sequence is TGTGCCAGCTCACCAGGCGGGGGGGGAGATACGCAGTATTTT. Its translation is CASSPGGGGDTQYF.

V gene TRBV5-1 combines with J gene TRBJ2-7; no reliable D call. This CDR3 is built from 12 residues. V lost 0 bases, J lost 5 bases, and 6 bases lay in between. The V gene's germline CDR1 is SGHRS and CDR2 YFSETQ. The CDR3 loop reads CASSLESDEQYF. The CDR3 coding sequence is TGCGCCAGCAGCTTGGAATCCGACGAGCAGTACTTC.

The gene calls are TRBV4-3 and TRBJ1-5; TRBD1 aligns across 8 bases. CDR1 is LGHNA, CDR2 YSLEER, per germline. The CDR3 contains 16 residues. V lost 0 bases and J lost 4; bases outside the gene matches: 5. The CDR3 DNA is TGCGCCAGCAGCCAAGAACGGACAGGGCTAAATCAGCCCCAGCATTTT. This sequence encodes CASSQERTGLNQPQHF.

The chain links TRBV28 to TRBJ1-2, with 9 bases that match TRBD1. Trimming cost V 10 bases and J 4 bases; bases outside gene matches: 10. CDR3 size: 14 residues. The germline CDR1 and CDR2 sequences are MDHEN and SYDVKM. CDR3 in amino acids: CAIRTTGGAYGYTF. The CDR3 DNA is TGTGCCATCAGAACGACAGGGGGGGCCTATGGCTACACCTTC.

CDR3 DNA: TGTGCCAGCAGCTTAGACCTACTACCGGATACGCAGTATTTT. Its translation is CASSLDLLPDTQYF. V usage is TRBV7-3 and J usage is TRBJ2-3; D is unclear. Trimming took off 2 bases at V and 6 bases at J, with 12 bases between the two ends. CDR3 length: 14 amino acids. The V gene's germline CDR1 is SGHTA and CDR2 FQGTGA.

The gene calls are TRBV4-2 and TRBJ2-3; D is unresolved. Germline V gene sequence: CDR1 LGHNA, CDR2 YNFKEQ. The length of the CDR3 is 14 residues. V lost 3 bases to trimming and J lost 3 bases, with 10 bases between them. DNA for the CDR3: TGTGCCAGCAGCCAGGCTGACAAAACAGATACGCAGTATTTT. It is translated as CASSQADKTDTQYF.

The chain uses TRBV19 and TRBJ1-6; 12 bases match TRBD1. In germline, CDR1 is LNHDA, CDR2 SQIVND (reference sequence). Losses at the gene ends were 6 bases for V and 11 bases for J; bases not matched to a gene: 11. The CDR3 spans 16 residues. This CDR3 is CASSATGTGGRPPLHF. CDR3 nucleotides: TGTGCCAGTAGCGCCACCGGGACAGGGGGCAGGCCACCCCTCCACTTT.

The chain joins TRBV18 to TRBJ1-2, with a possible D match to TRBD1 (5 bases). The CDR3 has 16 residues. V was trimmed by 0 bases and J by 3 bases, leaving 14 bases between them. The germline V gene has CDR1 KGHSH and CDR2 LQKENI. For the CDR3, the DNA is TGTGCCAGCTCACCACCGACCGCAGGGCTGTACTATGGCTACACCTTC. Translated, it gives CASSPPTAGLYYGYTF.

The sample holds one count of this clone. The CDR3 DNA reads TGCGCCAGCAGCCAGGACAGGAAGGGCAATCAGCCCCAGCATTTT. It is translated as CASSQDRKGNQPQHF. This sequence joins TRBV4-3 and TRBJ1-5; TRBD1 matches 7 bases. After removal of 3 bases from V and 2 bases from J, the junction contained 4 bases not matched to a gene. Germline CDR1 reads LGHNA; CDR2 reads YSLEER. This CDR3 has 15 amino acids.

The chain is built from TRBV7-2 and TRBJ2-3, with no clear D. The germline gives CDR1 SGHTA, CDR2 FQGNSA. Trimming left V 5 bases short and J 2 bases short, with 17 bases between. The CDR3 sequence is 16 residues long. The CDR3 DNA sequence: TGTGCCAGCAGCCTTGGGCCTCCTACCCCCACAGATACGCAGTATTTT. It is translated as CASSLGPPTPTDTQYF.

This chain joins TRBV29-1 and TRBJ1-1; D is uncertain. Per the germline V gene, CDR1 is SQVTM and CDR2 is ANQGSEA. The CDR3 loop spans 13 amino acids. Deletions cut 0 bases from V and 10 bases from J, with 15 bases between. The CDR3 sequence: CSVEDLPGTSAFF. The CDR3 nucleotides are TGCAGCGTTGAAGATCTTCCGGGTACCTCAGCTTTCTTT.

The chain has TRBV2 and TRBJ2-7, with no clear D. The CDR3 runs to 12 residues. The germline V gene encodes CDR1 SNHLY and CDR2 FYNNEI. V shed 5 bases and J shed 3 bases, with 8 bases lying between them. CDR3 protein: CASSLRLYEQYF. CDR3 nucleotide sequence: TGTGCCAGCAGTCTGCGACTCTACGAGCAGTACTTC.

The table lists this clone with a count of one. The CDR3 reads CATKIDRANTGELFF. The CDR3 DNA sequence: TGTGCCACCAAGATCGACAGGGCGAACACCGGGGAGCTGTTTTTT. This chain joins TRBV5-4 and TRBJ2-2, with 7 bases lining up with TRBD1. Germline CDR1 and CDR2: SGHNT and YYREEE (reference sequence). The CDR3 consists of 15 residues. The trim removed 9 bases at V and 0 bases at J, leaving 8 bases unmatched.